This T cell receptor beta chain was identified during a study of cytomegalovirus exposure and HLA in healthy donors. Use of 60 Vbeta and 13 Jbeta primers characterized the PCR. Generated by immunoSEQ multiplex PCR, the TCRdb table keeps only in-frame clones and is missing some. The sample lists approximately 240,000 clones, approximately 90% occurring once. Comments on this clone: No antigen is known for it.

Study-level points and caveats: Presence/absence analyses assumed roughly uniform sequencing depth across donors, which may not hold. A few V segments could not be told apart, such as TRBV6-2 and TRBV6-3, and were left out. A highly shared variant cluster was judged a likely technical artifact.

From germline, CDR1 is PRHDT and CDR2 FYEKMQ (reference sequence). The length of the CDR3 is 13 residues. This sequence was found in a woman aged 18-30 years in good health and CMV-seronegative. Material: PBMCs. V and J are TRBV13 and TRBJ2-5, with D uncertain. The J call may be faulty, since TRBJ2-7 better matches the DNA end. CDR3 in amino acids: CASSLGNAYEQYF. The CDR3 bases are TGTGCCAGCAGCTTAGGGAACGCCTACGAGCAGTACTTC.